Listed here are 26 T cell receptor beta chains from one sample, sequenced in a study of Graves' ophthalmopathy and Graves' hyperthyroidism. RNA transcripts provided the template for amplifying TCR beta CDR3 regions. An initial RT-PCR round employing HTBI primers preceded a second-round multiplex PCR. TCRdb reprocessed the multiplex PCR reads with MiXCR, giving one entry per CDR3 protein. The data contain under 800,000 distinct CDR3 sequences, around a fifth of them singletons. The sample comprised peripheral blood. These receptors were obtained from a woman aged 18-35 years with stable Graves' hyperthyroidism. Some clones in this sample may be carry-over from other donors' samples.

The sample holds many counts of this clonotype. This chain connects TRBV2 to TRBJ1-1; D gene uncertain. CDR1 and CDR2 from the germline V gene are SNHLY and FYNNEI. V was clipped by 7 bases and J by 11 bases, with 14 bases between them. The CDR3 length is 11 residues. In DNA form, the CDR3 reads TGTGCCAGCATGCCGGAGAGAGGTGCTTTCTTT. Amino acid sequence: CASMPERGAFF. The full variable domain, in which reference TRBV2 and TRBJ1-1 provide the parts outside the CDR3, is EPEVTQTPSHQVTQMGQEVILRCVPISNHLYFYWYRQILGQKVEFLVSFYNNEISEKSEIFDDQFSVERPDGSNFTLKIRSTKLEDSAMYFCASMPERGAFFGQGTRLTVV.

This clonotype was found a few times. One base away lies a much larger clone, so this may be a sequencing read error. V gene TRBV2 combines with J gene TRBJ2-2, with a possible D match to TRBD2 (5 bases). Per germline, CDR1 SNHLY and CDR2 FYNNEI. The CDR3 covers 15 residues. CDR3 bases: TGTGCCAGCAGTGAAGTGGACCATAACACCGGGGAGCTGTGTTTT. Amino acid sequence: CASSEVDHNTGELCF.

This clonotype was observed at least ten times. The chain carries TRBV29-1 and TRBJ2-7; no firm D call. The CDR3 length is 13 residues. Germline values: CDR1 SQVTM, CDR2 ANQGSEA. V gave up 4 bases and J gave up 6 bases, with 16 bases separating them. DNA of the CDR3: TGCAGCGTTGGGGCCGGTGACTTAGCCGAGCAGTACTTC. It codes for CSVGAGDLAEQYF.

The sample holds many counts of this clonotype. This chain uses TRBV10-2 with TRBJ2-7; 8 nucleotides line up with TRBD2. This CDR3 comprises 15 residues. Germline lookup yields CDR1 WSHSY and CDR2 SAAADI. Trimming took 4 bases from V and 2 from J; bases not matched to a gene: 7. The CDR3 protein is CASSVAGGQAYEQYF. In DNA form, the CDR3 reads TGCGCCAGCAGTGTCGCGGGAGGCCAGGCCTACGAGCAGTACTTC.

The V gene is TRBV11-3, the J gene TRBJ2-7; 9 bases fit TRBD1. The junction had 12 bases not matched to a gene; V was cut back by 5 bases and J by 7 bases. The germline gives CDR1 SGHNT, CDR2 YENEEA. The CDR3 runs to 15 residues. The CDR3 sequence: CASSRPRDRVVEQYF. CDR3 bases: TGTGCCAGCAGCCGACCCCGGGACAGGGTCGTTGAGCAGTACTTC.

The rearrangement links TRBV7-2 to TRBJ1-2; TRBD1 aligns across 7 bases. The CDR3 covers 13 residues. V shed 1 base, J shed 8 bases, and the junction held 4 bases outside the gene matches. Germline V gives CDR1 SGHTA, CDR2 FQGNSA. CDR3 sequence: CASSLEGALGYTF. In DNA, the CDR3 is TGTGCCAGCAGCTTAGAGGGGGCCCTCGGCTACACCTTC.

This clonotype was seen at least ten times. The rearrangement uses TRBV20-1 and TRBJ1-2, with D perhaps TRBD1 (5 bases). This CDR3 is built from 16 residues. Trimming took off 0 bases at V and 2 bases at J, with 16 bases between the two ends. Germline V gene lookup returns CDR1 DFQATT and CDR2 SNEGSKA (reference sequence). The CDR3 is CSARDQIGGPNYGYTF. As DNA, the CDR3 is TGCAGTGCTAGAGATCAAATCGGGGGACCAAACTATGGCTACACCTTC.

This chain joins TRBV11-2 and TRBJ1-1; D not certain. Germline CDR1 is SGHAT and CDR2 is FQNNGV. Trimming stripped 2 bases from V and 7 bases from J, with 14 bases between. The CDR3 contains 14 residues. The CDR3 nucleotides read TGTGCCAGCAGCTTAATACACGGGTCGGATGAAGCTTTCTTT. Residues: CASSLIHGSDEAFF.

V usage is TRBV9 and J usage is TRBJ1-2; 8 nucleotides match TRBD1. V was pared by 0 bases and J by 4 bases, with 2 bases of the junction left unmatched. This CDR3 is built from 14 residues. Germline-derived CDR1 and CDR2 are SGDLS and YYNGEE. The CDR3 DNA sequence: TGTGCCAGCAGCGTAGCTACAGGGGGCTATGGCTACACCTTC. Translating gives CASSVATGGYGYTF. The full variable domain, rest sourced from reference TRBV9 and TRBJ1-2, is DSGVTQTPKHLITATGQRVTLRCSPRSGDLSVYWYQQSLDQGLQFLIQYYNGEERAKGNILERFSAQQFPDLHSELNLSSLELGDSALYFCASSVATGGYGYTFGSGTRLTVV.

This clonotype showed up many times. The CDR3 bases are TGTGCCAGCAGCGTCCCCGATACTGAAGCTTTCTTT. It translates to CASSVPDTEAFF. The chain is built from TRBV7-9 and TRBJ1-1; D gene uncertain. The V and J ends lost 5 bases and 5 bases respectively, with 9 bases between them. CDR1 and CDR2 from the germline V gene are SEHNR and FQNEAQ (reference sequence). This CDR3 is built from 12 residues.

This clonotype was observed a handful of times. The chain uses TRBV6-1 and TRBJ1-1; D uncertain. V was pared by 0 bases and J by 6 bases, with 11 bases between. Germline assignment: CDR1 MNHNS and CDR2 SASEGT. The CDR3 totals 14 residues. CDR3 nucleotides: TGTGCCAGCAGTGAAGCGCTCATAGCCCCTGAAGCTTTCTTT. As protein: CASSEALIAPEAFF.

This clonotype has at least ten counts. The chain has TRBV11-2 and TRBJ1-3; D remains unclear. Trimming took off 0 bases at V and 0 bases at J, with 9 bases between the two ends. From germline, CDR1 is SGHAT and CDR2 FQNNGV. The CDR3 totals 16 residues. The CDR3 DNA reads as TGTGCCAGCAGCTTAGAAGCGACGAGCTCTGGAAACACCATATATTTT. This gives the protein CASSLEATSSGNTIYF. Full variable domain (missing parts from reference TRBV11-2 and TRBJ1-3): EAGVAQSPRYKIIEKRQSVAFWCNPISGHATLYWYQQILGQGPKLLIQFQNNGVVDDSQLPKDRFSAERLKGVDSTLKIQPAKLEDSAVYLCASSLEATSSGNTIYFGEGSWLTVV.

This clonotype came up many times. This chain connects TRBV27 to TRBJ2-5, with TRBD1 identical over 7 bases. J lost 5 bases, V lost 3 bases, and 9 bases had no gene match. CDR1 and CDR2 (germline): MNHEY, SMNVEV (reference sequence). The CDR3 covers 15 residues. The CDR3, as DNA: TGTGCCAGCAGTTTGGGACAGCCCCTAGGGGAGACCCAGTACTTC. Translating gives CASSLGQPLGETQYF.

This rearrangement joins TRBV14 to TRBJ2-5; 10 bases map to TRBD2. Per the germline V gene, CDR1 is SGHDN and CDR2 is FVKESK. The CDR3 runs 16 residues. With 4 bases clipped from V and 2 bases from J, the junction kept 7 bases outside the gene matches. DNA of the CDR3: TGTGCCAGCAGCCCTATACTAGCGGGGCCTCAAGAGACCCAGTACTTC. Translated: CASSPILAGPQETQYF.

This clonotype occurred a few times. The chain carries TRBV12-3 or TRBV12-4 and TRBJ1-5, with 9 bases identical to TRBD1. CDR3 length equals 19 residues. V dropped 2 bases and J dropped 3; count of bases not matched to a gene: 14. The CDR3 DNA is TGTGCCAGCAGTTTACGTCCCGGGACAGGGCGTTTAATCAATCAGCCCCAGCATTTT. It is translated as CASSLRPGTGRLINQPQHF.

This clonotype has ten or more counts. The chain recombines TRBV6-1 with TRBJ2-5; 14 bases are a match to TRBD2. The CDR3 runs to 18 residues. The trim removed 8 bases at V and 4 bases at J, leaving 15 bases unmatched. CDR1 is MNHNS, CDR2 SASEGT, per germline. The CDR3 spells CASGGLGTSGGLRETQYF. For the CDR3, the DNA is TGTGCCAGCGGGGGGCTTGGGACTAGCGGGGGCCTAAGAGAGACCCAGTACTTC.

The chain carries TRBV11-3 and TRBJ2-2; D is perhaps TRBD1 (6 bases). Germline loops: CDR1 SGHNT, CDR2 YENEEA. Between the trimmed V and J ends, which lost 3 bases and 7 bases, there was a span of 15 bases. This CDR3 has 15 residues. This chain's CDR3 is CASSLSNRVGGELFF. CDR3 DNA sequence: TGTGCCAGCAGCTTGTCTAACAGGGTTGGCGGGGAGCTGTTTTTT.

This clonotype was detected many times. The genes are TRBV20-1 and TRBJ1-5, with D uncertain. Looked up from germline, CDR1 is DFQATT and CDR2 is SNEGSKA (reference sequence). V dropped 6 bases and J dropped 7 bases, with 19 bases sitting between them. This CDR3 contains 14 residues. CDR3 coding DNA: TGCAGTGCAAACATCGACCGGGAGGGACAGCCCCAGCATTTT. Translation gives CSANIDREGQPQHF.

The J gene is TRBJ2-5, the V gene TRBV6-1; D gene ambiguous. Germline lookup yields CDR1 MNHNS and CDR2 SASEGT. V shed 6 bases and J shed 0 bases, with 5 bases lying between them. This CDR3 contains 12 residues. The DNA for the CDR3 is TGTGCCAGCAGAAGGTACCAAGAGACCCAGTACTTC. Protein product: CASRRYQETQYF.

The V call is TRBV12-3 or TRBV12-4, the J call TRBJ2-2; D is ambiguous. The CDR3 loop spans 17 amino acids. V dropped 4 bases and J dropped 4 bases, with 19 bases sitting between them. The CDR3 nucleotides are TGTGCCAGCAGTTCTTCCTCGGCCCCCCTCGGCACCGGGGAGCTGTTTTTT. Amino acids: CASSSSSAPLGTGELFF.

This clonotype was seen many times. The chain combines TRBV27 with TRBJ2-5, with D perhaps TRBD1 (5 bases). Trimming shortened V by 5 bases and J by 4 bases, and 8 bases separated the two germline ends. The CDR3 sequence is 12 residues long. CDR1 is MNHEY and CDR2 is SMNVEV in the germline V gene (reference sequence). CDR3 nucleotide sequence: TGTGCCAGCAGTGGGCAGGGAGAGACCCAGTACTTC. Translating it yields CASSGQGETQYF.

CDR3 loop: CASSYDRWKVSGNQPQHF. In DNA form, the CDR3 reads TGTGCCAGCAGTTACGACAGGTGGAAAGTGAGTGGCAATCAGCCCCAGCATTTT. The rearrangement uses TRBV6-2 or TRBV6-3 and TRBJ1-5; weak D call: TRBD1 (6 bases). The CDR3 spans 18 residues. CDR1 and CDR2 from the germline V gene are MNHEY and SVGEGT. The V and J ends lost 2 bases and 2 bases respectively, with 19 bases between them.

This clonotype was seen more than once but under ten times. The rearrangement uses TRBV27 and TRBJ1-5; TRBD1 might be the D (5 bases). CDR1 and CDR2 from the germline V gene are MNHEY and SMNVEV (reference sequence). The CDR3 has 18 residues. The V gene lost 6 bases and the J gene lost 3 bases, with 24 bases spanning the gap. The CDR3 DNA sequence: TGTGCCAGCAGCCCTTCGGGGCCAGAATTCAATTACAATCAGCCCCAGCATTTT. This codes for CASSPSGPEFNYNQPQHF.

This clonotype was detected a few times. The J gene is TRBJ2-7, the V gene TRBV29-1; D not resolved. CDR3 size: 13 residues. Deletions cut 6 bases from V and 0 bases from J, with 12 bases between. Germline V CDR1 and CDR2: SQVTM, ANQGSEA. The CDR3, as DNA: TGCAGCGTCGCCAGAGAGAGCTCCTACGAGCAGTACTTC. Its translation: CSVARESSYEQYF.

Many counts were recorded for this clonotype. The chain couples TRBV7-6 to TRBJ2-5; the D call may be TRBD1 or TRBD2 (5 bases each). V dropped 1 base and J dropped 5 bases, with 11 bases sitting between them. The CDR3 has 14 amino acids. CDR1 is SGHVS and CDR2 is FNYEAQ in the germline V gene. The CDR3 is CASSLVGTRETQYF. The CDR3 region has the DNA TGTGCCAGCAGCTTAGTAGGGACCCGGGAGACCCAGTACTTC.

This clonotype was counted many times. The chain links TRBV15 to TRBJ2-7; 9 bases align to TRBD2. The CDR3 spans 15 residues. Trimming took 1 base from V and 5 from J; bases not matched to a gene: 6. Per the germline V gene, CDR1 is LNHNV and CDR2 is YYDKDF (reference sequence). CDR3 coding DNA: TGTGCCACCAGCAGAGCCTTAGCGGGAGTTAACGAGCAGTACTTC. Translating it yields CATSRALAGVNEQYF. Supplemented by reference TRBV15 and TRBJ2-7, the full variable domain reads DAMVIQNPRYQVTQFGKPVTLSCSQTLNHNVMYWYQQKSSQAPKLLFHYYDKDFNNEADTPDNFQSRRPNTSFCFLDIRSPGLGDTAMYLCATSRALAGVNEQYFGPGTRLTVT.